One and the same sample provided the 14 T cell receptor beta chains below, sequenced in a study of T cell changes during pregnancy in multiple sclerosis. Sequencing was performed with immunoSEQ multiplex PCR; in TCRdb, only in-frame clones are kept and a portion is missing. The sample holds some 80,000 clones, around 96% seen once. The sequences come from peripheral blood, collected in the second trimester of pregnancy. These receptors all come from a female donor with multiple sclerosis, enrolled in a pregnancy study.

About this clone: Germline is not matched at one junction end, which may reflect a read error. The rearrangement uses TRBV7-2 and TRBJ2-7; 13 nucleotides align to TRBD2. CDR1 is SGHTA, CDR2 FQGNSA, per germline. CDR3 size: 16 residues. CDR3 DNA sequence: TGTGCCATCAGCCTATGGACTAGCGGGAGTTTTTACGAGCAGTACTTC. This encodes CAISLWTSGSFYEQYF. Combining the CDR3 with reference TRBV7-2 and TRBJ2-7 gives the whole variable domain GAGVSQSPSNKVTEKGKDVELRCDPISGHTALYWYRQSLGQGLEFLIYFQGNSAPDKSGLPSDRFSAERTGGSVSTLTIQRTQQEDSAVYLCAISLWTSGSFYEQYFGPGTRLTVT.

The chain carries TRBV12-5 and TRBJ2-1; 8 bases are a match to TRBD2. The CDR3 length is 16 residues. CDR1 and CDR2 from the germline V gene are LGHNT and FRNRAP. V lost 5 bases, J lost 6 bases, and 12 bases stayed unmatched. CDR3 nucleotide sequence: TGTGCTAGTGGTCCGGGACGGCGGACTAGCACCAATGAGCAGTTCTTC. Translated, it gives CASGPGRRTSTNEQFF.

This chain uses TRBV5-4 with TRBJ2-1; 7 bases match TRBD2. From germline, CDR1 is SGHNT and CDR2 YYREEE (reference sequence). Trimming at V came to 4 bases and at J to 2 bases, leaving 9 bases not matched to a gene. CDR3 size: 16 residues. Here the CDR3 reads CASSPGGEGPYNEQFF. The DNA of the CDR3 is TGTGCCAGCAGCCCTGGGGGGGAGGGCCCCTACAATGAGCAGTTCTTC. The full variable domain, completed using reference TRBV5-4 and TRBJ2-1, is ETGVTQSPTHLIKTRGQQVTLRCSSQSGHNTVSWYQQALGQGPQFIFQYYREEENGRGNFPPRFSGLQFPNYSSELNVNALELDDSALYLCASSPGGEGPYNEQFFGPGTRLTVL.

CDR3 DNA sequence: TGCGCCAGCAGCGGACCTCAGGGGGGAGGAAATGAGCAGTTCTTC. It yields the protein CASSGPQGGGNEQFF. This chain links TRBV5-1 with TRBJ2-1, with D maybe TRBD1 (7 bases). This CDR3 spans 15 amino acids. CDR1 is SGHRS, CDR2 YFSETQ, per germline. V was pared by 4 bases and J by 7 bases, with 18 bases between.

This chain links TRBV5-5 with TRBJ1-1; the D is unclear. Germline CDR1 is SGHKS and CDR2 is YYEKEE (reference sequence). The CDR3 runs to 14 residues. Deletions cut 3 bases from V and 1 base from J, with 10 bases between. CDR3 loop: CASSSELRNTEAFF. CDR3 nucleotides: TGTGCCAGCAGCTCGGAGCTTAGGAACACTGAAGCTTTCTTT.

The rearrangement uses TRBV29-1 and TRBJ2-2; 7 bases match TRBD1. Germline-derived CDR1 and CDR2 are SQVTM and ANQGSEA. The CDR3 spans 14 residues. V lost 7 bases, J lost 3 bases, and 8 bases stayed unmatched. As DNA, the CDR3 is TGCAGCGCCCTAGGGGGCCTCCACACCGGGGAGCTGTTTTTT. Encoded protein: CSALGGLHTGELFF.

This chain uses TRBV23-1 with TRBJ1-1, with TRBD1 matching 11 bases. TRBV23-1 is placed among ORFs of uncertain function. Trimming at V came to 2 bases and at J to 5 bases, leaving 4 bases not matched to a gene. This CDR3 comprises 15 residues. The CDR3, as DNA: TGCGCCAGCAGTCAAGGGGGACAGGGGGGAACTGAAGCTTTCTTT. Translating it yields CASSQGGQGGTEAFF.

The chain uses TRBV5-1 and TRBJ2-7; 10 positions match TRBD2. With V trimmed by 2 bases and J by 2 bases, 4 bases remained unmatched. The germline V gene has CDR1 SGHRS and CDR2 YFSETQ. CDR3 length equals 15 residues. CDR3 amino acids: CASSLASGGAYEQYF. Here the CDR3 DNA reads TGCGCCAGCAGCTTAGCTAGCGGGGGAGCCTACGAGCAGTACTTC.

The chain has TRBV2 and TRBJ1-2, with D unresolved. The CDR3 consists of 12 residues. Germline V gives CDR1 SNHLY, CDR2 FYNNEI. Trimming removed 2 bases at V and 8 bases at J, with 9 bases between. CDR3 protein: CASSEQRSGYTF. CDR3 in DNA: TGTGCCAGCAGTGAACAGCGTTCAGGCTACACCTTC.

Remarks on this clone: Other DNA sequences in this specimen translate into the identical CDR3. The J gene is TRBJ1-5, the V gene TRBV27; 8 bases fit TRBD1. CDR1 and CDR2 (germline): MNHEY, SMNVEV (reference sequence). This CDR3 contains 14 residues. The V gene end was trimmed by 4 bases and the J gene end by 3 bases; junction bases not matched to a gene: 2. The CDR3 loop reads CASSSTGANQPQHF. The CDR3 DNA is TGTGCCAGCAGTTCGACAGGGGCCAATCAGCCCCAGCATTTT.

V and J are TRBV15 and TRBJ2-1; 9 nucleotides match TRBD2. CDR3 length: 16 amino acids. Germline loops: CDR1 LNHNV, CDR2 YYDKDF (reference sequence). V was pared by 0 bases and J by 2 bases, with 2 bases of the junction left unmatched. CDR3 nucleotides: TGTGCCACCAGCAGAGACCTAGCGGGACCCTACAATGAGCAGTTCTTC. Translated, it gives CATSRDLAGPYNEQFF.

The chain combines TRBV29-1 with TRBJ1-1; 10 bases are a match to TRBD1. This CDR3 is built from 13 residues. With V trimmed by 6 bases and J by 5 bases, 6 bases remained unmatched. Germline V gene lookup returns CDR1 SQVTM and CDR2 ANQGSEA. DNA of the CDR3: TGCAGCGTCGGGGGGACAGGGGTTACTGAAGCTTTCTTT. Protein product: CSVGGTGVTEAFF.

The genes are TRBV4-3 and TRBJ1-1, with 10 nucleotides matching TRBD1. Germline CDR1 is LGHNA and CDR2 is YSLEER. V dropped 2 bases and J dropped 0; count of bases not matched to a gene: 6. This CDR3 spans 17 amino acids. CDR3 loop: CASSQKGTGVMNTEAFF. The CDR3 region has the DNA TGCGCCAGCAGCCAAAAAGGGACAGGGGTCATGAACACTGAAGCTTTCTTT.

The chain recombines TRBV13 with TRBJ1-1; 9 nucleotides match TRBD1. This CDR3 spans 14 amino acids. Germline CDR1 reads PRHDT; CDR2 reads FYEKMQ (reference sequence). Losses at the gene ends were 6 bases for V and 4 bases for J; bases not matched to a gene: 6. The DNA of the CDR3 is TGTGCCAGCAGTTCCGGGACAGGGATCACTGAAGCTTTCTTT. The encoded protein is CASSSGTGITEAFF.